These 7 T cell receptor beta chains came from one sample sequenced in a study of blood T cell repertoires in COVID-19. Assay: immunoSEQ multiplex PCR; the TCRdb copy retains only in-frame clones and omits some. The sample has fewer than 400,000 clones; about four fifths are singletons. Input material: peripheral blood. These receptors were taken from a man in his thirties or forties with active or convalescent COVID-19.

The chain is built from TRBV7-3 and TRBJ1-1, with a weak D call TRBD1 (6 bases). Germline V gene sequence: CDR1 SGHTA, CDR2 FQGTGA. The CDR3 spans 13 residues. Trimming stripped 7 bases from V and 1 base from J, with 10 bases between. Here the CDR3 reads CASTLDRNTEAFF. CDR3 nucleotides: TGTGCCAGCACCTTGGACAGGAACACTGAAGCTTTCTTT.

The J gene is TRBJ2-3, the V gene TRBV30, with 10 bases fitting TRBD2. The V and J ends lost 0 bases and 1 base, in that order; junction bases with no gene match: 1. Germline loops: CDR1 GTSNPN, CDR2 SVGIG (reference sequence). The CDR3 totals 15 residues. The CDR3, as DNA: TGTGCCTGGAGTGTAAGCGGGAGGGGCACAGATACGCAGTATTTT. Amino acid sequence: CAWSVSGRGTDTQYF.

This rearrangement joins TRBV5-1 to TRBJ2-1, with 12 bases fitting TRBD2. CDR3 length: 15 amino acids. From germline, CDR1 is SGHRS and CDR2 YFSETQ. Losses at the gene ends were 4 bases for V and 9 bases for J; bases not matched to a gene: 8. The CDR3 DNA sequence: TGCGCCAGCAGCGCATCACTAGCGGGAGGAGGTGAGCAGTTCTTC. Translation gives CASSASLAGGGEQFF.

The chain combines TRBV7-9 with TRBJ2-1; possibly TRBD2 for D (5 bases). Per the germline V gene, CDR1 is SEHNR and CDR2 is FQNEAQ (reference sequence). The CDR3 spans 11 residues. Trimming took off 5 bases at V and 8 bases at J, with 7 bases between the two ends. As DNA, the CDR3 is TGTGCCAGCAGCCCCGGGGATGAGCAGTTCTTC. As protein: CASSPGDEQFF.

This clone was picked up one time. The chain joins TRBV4-2 to TRBJ2-3; 7 bases agree with TRBD2. Germline CDR1 LGHNA, CDR2 YNFKEQ. The CDR3 covers 15 residues. V was pared by 1 base and J by 3 bases, with 4 bases of the junction left unmatched. CDR3 bases: TGTGCCAGCAGCCAAGTAAGCGGGGAGACAGATACGCAGTATTTT. It is translated as CASSQVSGETDTQYF.

This clone was counted only a few times. V is TRBV4-3 and J is TRBJ1-2, with 11 positions matching TRBD1. The germline V gene has CDR1 LGHNA and CDR2 YSLEER. This CDR3 has 15 residues. V dropped 4 bases and J dropped 5; count of bases not matched to a gene: 6. The CDR3 DNA follows: TGCGCCAGCAGCCCTGGGACAGGGGGTTGGTATGGCTACACCTTC. It yields the protein CASSPGTGGWYGYTF.

This clone has only a few counts. The chain combines TRBV20-1 with TRBJ2-1; no reliable D call. Trimming left V 1 base short and J 6 bases short, with 4 bases between. This CDR3 has 11 residues. From germline, CDR1 is DFQATT and CDR2 SNEGSKA (reference sequence). CDR3 DNA sequence: TGCAGTGCTAGAGTTCTCAATGAGCAGTTCTTC. Amino acids: CSARVLNEQFF.